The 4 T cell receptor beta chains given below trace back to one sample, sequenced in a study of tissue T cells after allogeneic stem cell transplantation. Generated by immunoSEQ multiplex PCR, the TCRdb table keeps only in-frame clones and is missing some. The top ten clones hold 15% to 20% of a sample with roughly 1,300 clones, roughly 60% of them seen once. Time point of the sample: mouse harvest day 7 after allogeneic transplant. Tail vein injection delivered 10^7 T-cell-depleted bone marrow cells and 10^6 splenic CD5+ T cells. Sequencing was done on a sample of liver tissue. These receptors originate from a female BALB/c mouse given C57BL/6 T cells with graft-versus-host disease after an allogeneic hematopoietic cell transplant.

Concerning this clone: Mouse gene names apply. CDR3 amino acids: CTCSAGGTEVFF. Partial CDR3 DNA: TGCACCTGCAGTGCAGGGGGCACAGAAGTCTTC. The rearrangement joins TRBV1 to TRBJ1-1; no definite D call. From the germline J gene comes the end of the CDR3, since the read stops 1 residue before it. Germline CDR1 NSQYPW, CDR2 LRSPGD (reference sequence). V was pared by 1 base and J by 4 bases, with 4 bases between. The CDR3 is 12 residues long.

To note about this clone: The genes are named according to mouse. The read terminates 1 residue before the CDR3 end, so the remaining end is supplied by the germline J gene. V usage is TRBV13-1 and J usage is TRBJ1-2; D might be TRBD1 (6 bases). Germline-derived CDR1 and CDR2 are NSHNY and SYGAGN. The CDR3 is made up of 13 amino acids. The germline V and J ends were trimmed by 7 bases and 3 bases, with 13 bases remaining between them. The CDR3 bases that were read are TGTGCCAGCGCCGCAGGGGAGGACTCCGACTACACC. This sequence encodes CASAAGEDSDYT. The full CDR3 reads CASAAGEDSDYTF.

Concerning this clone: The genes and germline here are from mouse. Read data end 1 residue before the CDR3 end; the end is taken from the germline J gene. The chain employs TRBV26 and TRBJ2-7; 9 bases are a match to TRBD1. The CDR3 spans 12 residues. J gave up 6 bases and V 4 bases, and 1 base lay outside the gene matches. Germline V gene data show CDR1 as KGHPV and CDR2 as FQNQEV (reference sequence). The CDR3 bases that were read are TGTGCCAGCAGTCCGGACAGGGGTGAACAGTAC. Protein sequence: CASSPDRGEQY. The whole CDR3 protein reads CASSPDRGEQYF.

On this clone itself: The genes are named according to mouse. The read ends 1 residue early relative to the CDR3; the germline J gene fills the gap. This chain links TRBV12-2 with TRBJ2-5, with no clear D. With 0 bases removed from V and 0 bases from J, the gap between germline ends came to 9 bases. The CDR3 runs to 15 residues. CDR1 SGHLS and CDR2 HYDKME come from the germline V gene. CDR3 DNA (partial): TGTGCCAGCTCTCTCCGTGGAGTTAACCAAGACACCCAGTAC. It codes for CASSLRGVNQDTQY. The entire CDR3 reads CASSLRGVNQDTQYF.